This TCR beta chain originates from a study of shared clonotypes between healthy human individuals. Study results and limitations: Donor clonotype sharing was expected to depend on sequencing depth.

The ends were cut back, 6 bases at V and 0 bases at J, with 8 bases in the middle. The CDR3 has 13 residues. Germline values: CDR1 MNHEY, CDR2 SMNVEV (reference sequence). Assay execution proceeded at the deep level. Each subset's genomic DNA was split evenly across several immunoSEQ plates. TCRdb's table, derived via immunoSEQ multiplex PCR, lists solely in-frame clones and lacks some. Among about 2.2 million clones listed, 90% to 95% were seen once. Selected positively for CCR7 and CD45RO-negative, naive CD8 cells excluded terminally differentiated effector memory CD45RA+ cells. Donors comprised only Caucasian adults living in Nashville, Tennessee. Note on this clone: Its antigen is undetermined. The same CDR3 is also encoded by other DNA sequences in this sample.

The sequence was obtained from a man aged 18 to 29 in good health. Some clones in this sample may be carry-over from other donors' samples. V usage is TRBV27 and J usage is TRBJ1-2; the D gene is possibly TRBD1 (6 bases). The material sequenced was naive CD8+ T cells from PBMCs. The DNA for the CDR3 is TGTGCCAGCAGGGGGGGCGCTAACTATGGCTACACCTTC. Its protein product is CASRGGANYGYTF.